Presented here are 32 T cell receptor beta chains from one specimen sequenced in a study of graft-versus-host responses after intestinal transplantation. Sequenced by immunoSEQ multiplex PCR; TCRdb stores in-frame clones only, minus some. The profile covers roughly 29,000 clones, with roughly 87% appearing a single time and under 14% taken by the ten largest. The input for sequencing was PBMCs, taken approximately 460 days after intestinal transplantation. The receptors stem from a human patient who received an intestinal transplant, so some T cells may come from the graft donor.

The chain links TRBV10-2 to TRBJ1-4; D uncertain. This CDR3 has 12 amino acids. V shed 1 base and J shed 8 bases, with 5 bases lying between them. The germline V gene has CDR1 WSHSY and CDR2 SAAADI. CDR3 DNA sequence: TGCGCCAGCAGTGAGTGGCAGGAAAAACTGTTTTTT. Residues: CASSEWQEKLFF.

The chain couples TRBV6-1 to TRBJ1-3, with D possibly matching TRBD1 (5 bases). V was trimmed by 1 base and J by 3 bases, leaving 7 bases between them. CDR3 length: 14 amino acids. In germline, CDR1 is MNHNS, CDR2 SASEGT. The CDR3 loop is CASSEGTSGNTIYF. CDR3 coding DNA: TGTGCCAGCAGTGAAGGGACAAGTGGAAACACCATATATTTT.

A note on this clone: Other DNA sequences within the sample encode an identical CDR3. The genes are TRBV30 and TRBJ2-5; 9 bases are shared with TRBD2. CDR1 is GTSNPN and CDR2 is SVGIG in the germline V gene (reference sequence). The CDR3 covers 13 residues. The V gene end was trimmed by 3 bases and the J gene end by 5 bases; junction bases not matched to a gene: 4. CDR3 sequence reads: CAWRPRGGETQYF. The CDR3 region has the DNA TGTGCCTGGAGGCCGCGGGGGGGGGAGACCCAGTACTTC.

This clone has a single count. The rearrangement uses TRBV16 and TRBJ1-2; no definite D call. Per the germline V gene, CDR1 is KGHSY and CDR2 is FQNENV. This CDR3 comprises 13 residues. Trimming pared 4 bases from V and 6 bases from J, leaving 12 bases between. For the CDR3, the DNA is TGTGCCAGCAGCCCTGTTGGGTCCCATGGCTACACCTTC. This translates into CASSPVGSHGYTF.

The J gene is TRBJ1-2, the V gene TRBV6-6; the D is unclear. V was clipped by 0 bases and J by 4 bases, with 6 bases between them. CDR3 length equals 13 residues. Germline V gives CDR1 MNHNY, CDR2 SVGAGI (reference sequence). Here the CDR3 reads CASSYSGIYGYTF. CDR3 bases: TGTGCCAGCAGTTACTCAGGGATCTATGGCTACACCTTC.

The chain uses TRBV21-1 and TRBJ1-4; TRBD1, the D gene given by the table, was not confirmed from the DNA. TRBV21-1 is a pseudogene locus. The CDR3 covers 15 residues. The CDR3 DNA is TGTGCCAGCAGCAAAGGAGGACAGGGAGGTGAAAAACTGTTTTTT. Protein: CASSKGGQGGEKLFF.

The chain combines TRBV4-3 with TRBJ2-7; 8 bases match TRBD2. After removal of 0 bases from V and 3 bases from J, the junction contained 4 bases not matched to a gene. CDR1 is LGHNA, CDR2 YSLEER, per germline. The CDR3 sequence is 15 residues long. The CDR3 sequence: CASSQDLGTSYEQYF. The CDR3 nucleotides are TGCGCCAGCAGCCAAGATCTCGGGACTAGCTACGAGCAGTACTTC.

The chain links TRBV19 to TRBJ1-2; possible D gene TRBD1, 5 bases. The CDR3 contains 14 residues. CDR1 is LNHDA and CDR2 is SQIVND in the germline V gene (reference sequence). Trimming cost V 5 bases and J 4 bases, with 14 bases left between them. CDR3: CASSPGTAIYGYTF. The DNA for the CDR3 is TGTGCCAGTAGTCCCGGGACCGCGATCTATGGCTACACCTTC. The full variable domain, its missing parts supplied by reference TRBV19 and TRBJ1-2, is DGGITQSPKYLFRKEGQNVTLSCEQNLNHDAMYWYRQDPGQGLRLIYYSQIVNDFQKGDIAEGYSVSREKKESFPLTVTSAQKNPTAFYLCASSPGTAIYGYTFGSGTRLTVV.

The CDR3 DNA follows: TGTGCTAGTGGTTTGGGCTACGAGCAGTACTTC. It is translated as CASGLGYEQYF. The chain carries TRBV12-5 and TRBJ2-7; D gene ambiguous. The germline V and J ends were trimmed by 1 base and 3 bases, with 1 base remaining between them. This CDR3 has 11 amino acids. CDR1 LGHNT and CDR2 FRNRAP come from the germline V gene.

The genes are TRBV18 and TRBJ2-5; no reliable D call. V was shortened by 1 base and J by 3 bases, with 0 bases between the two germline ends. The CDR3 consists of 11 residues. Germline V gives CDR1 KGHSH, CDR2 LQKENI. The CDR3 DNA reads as TGTGCCAGCTCACCACAAGAGACCCAGTACTTC. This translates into CASSPQETQYF.

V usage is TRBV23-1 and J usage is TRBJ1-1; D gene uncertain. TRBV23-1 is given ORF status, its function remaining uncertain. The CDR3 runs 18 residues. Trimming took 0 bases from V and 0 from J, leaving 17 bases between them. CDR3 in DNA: TGCGCCAGCAGTCAATCGCCATTGGGTCCGTGCCTGAACACTGAAGCTTTCTTT. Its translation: CASSQSPLGPCLNTEAFF.

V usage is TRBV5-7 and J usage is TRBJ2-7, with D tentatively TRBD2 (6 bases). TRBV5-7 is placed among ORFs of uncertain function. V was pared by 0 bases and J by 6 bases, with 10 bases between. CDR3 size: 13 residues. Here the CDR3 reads CASSLATRGEQYF. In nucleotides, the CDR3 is TGTGCCAGCAGCTTGGCCACGCGGGGCGAGCAGTACTTC.

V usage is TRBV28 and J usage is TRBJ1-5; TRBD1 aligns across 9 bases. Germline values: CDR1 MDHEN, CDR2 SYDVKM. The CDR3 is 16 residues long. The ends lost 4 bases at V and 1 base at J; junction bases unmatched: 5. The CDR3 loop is CASSYFTGGSNQPQHF. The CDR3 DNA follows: TGTGCCAGCAGTTACTTCACAGGGGGCAGCAATCAGCCCCAGCATTTT.

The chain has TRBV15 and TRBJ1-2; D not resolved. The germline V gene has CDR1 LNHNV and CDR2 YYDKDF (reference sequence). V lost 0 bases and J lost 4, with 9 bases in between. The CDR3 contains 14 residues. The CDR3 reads CATSREIISYGYTF. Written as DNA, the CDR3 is TGTGCCACCAGCAGAGAAATTATCAGCTATGGCTACACCTTC.

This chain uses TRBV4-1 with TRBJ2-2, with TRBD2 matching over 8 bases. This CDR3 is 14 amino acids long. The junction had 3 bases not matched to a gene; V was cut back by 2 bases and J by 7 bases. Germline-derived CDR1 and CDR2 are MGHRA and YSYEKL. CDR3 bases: TGCGCCAGCAGCCAAACGACTAGCGTCGGGGAGCTGTTTTTT. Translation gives CASSQTTSVGELFF.

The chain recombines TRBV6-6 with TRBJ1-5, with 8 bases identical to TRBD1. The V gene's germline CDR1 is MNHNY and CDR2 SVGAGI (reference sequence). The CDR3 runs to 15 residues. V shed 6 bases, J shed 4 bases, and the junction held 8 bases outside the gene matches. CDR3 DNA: TGTGCCAGCAGCCCCGGGACAGGTTGGAATCAGCCCCAGCATTTT. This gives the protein CASSPGTGWNQPQHF.

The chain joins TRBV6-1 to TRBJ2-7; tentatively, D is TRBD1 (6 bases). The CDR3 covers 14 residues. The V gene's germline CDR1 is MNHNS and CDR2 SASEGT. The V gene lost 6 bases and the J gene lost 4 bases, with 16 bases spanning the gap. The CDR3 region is CASSEYWGLYEQYF. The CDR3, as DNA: TGTGCCAGCAGCGAGTACTGGGGGCTATACGAGCAGTACTTC.

This CDR3 is CASSFAGSGYGYTF. The CDR3 bases are TGTGCCAGCAGTTTCGCAGGATCAGGCTATGGCTACACCTTC. The gene calls are TRBV27 and TRBJ1-2; D unresolved. Per germline, CDR1 MNHEY and CDR2 SMNVEV (reference sequence). Trimming removed 3 bases from V and 4 bases from J, with 12 bases in between. There are 14 residues in the CDR3.

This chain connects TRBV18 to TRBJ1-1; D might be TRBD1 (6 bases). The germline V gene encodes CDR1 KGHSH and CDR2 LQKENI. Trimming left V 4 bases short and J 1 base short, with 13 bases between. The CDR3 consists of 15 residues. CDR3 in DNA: TGTGCCAGCTCACTAAGGGGACAATCGAACACTGAAGCTTTCTTT. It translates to CASSLRGQSNTEAFF.

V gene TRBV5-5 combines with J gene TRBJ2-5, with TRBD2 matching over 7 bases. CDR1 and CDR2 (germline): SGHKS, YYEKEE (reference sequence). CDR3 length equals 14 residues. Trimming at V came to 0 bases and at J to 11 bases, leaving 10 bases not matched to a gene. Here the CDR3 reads CASSLGHPGGEQYF. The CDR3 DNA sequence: TGTGCCAGCAGCTTGGGACACCCGGGGGGAGAGCAGTACTTC.

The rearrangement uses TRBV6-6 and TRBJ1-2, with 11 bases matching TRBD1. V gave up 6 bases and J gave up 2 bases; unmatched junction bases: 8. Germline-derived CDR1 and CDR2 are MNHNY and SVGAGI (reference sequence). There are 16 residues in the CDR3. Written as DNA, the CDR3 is TGTGCCAGCAGGAGACCGGGACAGGGGGGAAACTATGGCTACACCTTC. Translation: CASRRPGQGGNYGYTF.

The CDR3 loop reads CASSPGTSVDTQYF. The CDR3 nucleotides read TGTGCCAGCAGCCCAGGGACTAGCGTAGATACGCAGTATTTT. This chain links TRBV7-2 with TRBJ2-3, with 10 bases that match TRBD2. The CDR3 is made up of 14 amino acids. The V gene end was trimmed by 5 bases and the J gene end by 5 bases; junction bases not matched to a gene: 4. The germline CDR1 and CDR2 sequences are SGHTA and FQGNSA. The full variable domain, in which reference TRBV7-2 and TRBJ2-3 provide the parts outside the CDR3, is GAGVSQSPSNKVTEKGKDVELRCDPISGHTALYWYRQSLGQGLEFLIYFQGNSAPDKSGLPSDRFSAERTGGSVSTLTIQRTQQEDSAVYLCASSPGTSVDTQYFGPGTRLTVL.

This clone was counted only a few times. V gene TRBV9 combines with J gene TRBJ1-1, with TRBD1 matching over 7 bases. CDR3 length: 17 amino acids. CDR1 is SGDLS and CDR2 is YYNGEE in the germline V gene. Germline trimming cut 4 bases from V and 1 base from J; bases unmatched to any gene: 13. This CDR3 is CASSPWDSPSGNTEAFF. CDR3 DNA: TGTGCCAGCAGCCCTTGGGACAGTCCCTCGGGGAACACTGAAGCTTTCTTT.

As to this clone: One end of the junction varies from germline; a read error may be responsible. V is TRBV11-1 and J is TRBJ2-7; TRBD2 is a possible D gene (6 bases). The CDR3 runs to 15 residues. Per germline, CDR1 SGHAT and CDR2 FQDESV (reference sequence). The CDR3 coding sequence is TGTACCAGCAGCTTATTAGGAGGGTTTGACTACGAGCAGTACTTC. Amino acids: CTSSLLGGFDYEQYF.

CDR3 nucleotide sequence: TGTGCCTATGGGGGGGGATTACGCTCCTACAATGAGCAGTTCTTC. Its translation: CAYGGGLRSYNEQFF. The genes are TRBV2 and TRBJ2-1; 7 nucleotides match TRBD2. From germline, CDR1 is SNHLY and CDR2 FYNNEI. The CDR3 totals 15 residues. V lost 11 bases and J lost 0; bases outside the gene matches: 10.

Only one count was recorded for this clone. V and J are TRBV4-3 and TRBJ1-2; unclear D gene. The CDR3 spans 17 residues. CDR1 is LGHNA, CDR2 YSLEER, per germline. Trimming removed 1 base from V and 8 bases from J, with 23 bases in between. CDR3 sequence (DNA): TGCGCCAGCAGCCAAGGGTACTCAGCCGCAAGACTCGGGGGCTACACCTTC. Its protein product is CASSQGYSAARLGGYTF.

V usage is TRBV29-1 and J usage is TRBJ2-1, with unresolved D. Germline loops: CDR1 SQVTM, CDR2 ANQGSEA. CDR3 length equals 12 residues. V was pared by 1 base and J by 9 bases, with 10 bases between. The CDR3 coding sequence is TGCAGCGTTGAAGGATCTGCTGGTGAGCAGTTCTTC. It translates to CSVEGSAGEQFF.

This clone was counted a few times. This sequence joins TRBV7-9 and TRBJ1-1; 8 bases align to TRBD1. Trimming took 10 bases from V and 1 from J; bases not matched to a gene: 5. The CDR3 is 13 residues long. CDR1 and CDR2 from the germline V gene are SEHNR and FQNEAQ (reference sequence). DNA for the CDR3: TGTGCCACCTCCGGGACAGGGAACACTGAAGCTTTCTTT. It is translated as CATSGTGNTEAFF. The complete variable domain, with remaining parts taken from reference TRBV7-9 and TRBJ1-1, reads DTGVSQNPRHKITKRGQNVTFRCDPISEHNRLYWYRQTLGQGPEFLTYFQNEAQLEKSRLLSDRFSAERPKGSFSTLEIQRTEQGDSAMYLCATSGTGNTEAFFGQGTRLTVV.

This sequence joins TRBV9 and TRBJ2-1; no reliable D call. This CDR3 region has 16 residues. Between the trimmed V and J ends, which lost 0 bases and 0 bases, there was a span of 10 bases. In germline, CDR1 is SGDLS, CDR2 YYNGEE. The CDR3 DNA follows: TGTGCCAGCAGCGTAGTGGACCGAAGCTCCTACAATGAGCAGTTCTTC. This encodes CASSVVDRSSYNEQFF.

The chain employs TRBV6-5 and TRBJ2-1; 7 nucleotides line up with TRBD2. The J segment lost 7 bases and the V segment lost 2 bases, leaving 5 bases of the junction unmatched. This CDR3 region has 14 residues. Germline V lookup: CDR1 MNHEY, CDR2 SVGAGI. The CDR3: CASSYGAGVNEQFF. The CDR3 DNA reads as TGTGCCAGCAGTTACGGGGCGGGAGTTAATGAGCAGTTCTTC.

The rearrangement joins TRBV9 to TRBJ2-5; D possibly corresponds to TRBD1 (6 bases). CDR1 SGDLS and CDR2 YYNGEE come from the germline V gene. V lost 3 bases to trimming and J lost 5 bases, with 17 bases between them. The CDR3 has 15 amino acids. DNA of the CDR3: TGTGCCAGCAGCGAACATCAGGGGTATAGGGAGACCCAGTACTTC. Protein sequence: CASSEHQGYRETQYF.

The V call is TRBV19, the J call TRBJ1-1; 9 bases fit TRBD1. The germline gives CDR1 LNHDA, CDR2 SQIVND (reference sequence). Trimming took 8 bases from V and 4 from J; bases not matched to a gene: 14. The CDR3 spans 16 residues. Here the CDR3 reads CASSDPLGQGPTEAFF. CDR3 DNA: TGTGCCAGTTCCGATCCACTGGGACAGGGCCCCACTGAAGCTTTCTTT.